The T cell receptor beta chain described here comes from a study of T cells in Graves' hyperthyroidism and ophthalmopathy. Study-wide context: Peripheral blood collection took place at initial diagnosis, before any treatment.

Researchers took RNA transcripts and amplified the TCR beta CDR3 regions from them. TCR CDR3 underwent first-round RT-PCR with the HTBI primer set. MiXCR, run by TCRdb on the multiplex PCR reads, gives a single entry per CDR3 protein. Here the sample spans some 560,000 distinct CDR3 sequences, 15% to 19% being singletons. This clonotype came up many times. CDR1 is DFQATT and CDR2 is SNEGSKA in the germline V gene (reference sequence). V was trimmed by 1 base and J by 4 bases, leaving 8 bases between them. The CDR3 consists of 14 residues. Stable Graves' hyperthyroidism denoted no ophthalmopathy progression over 18 months. Newly diagnosed hyperthyroidism patients aged 18 to 65 years had disease lasting under 2 months. Thyroid ultrasound, orbital computed tomography, clinical symptoms, and serum thyroxine and TRAb underpinned diagnoses.

Sequences were obtained from blood. The origin of this receptor is a woman aged 25 to 39 with Graves' hyperthyroidism. J is TRBJ2-6 and V is TRBV20-1; perhaps TRBD1 as D (5 bases). The DNA for the CDR3 is TGCAGTGCTAGAGGCAGGGCCGGGGCCAACGTCCTGACTTTC. Translating gives CSARGRAGANVLTF.